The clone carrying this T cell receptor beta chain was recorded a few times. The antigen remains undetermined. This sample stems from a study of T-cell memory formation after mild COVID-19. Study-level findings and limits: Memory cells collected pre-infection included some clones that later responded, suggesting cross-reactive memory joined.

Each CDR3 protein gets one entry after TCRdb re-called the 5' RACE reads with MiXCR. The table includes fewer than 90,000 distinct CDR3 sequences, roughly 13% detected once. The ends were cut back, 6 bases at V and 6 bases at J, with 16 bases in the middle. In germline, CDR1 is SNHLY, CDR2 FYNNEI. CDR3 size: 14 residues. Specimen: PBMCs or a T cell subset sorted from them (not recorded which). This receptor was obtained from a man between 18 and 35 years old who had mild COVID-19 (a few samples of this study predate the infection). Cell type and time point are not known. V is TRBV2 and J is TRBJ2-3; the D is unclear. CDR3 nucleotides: TGTGCCAGCAGGACCCCGACACTGCAGGATACGCAGTATTTT. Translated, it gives CASRTPTLQDTQYF.